This TCR beta chain stems from a study of blood T cell repertoires in COVID-19. Turning to the study itself: The United States, Italy and Spain provided the acute and convalescent COVID-19 samples. PBMCs, B-cell-depleted T cells, or T cells provided the cDNA or gDNA that made up the material.

Original processing methods: Reference gene primer amplification yielded estimated nucleated cell counts. The protocol was immunoSEQ multiplex PCR, while the TCRdb copy is restricted to in-frame clones and leaves out a portion. V and J calls and clone size follow that table, whereas D and trimming were derived from the DNA. The profile shows approximately 100,000 clones, about 89% of them singletons. The V gene's germline CDR1 is SGDLS and CDR2 YYNGEE. The V and J ends lost 0 bases and 4 bases respectively, with 13 bases between them. CDR3 length: 15 residues. The rearrangement uses TRBV9 and TRBJ1-2, with D possibly TRBD1 on 6 matching bases. The origin of this receptor is a man aged 50-59 years with acute or convalescent COVID-19. Source material: peripheral blood. The DNA for the CDR3 is TGTGCCAGCAGCGTAGAGGGGGGGGCCCTCTATGGCTACACCTTC. It codes for CASSVEGGALYGYTF.